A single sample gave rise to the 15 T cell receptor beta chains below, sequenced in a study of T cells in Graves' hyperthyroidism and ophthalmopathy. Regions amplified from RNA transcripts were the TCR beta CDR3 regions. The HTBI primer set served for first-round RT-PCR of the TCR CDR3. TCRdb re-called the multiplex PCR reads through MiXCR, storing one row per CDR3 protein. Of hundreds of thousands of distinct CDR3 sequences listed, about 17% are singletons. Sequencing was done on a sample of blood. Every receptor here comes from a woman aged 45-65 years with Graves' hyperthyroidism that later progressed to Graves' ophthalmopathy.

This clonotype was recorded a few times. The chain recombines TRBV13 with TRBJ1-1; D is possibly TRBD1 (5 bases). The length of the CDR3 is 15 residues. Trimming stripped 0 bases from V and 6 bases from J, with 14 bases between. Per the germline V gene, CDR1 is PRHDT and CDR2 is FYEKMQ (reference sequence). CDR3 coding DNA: TGTGCCAGCAGCTTAGGCGCAGGGAGAAGGGCTGAAGCTTTCTTT. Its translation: CASSLGAGRRAEAFF. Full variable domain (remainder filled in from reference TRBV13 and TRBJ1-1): AAGVIQSPRHLIKEKRETATLKCYPIPRHDTVYWYQQGPGQDPQFLISFYEKMQSDKGSIPDRFSAQQFSDYHSELNMSSLELGDSALYFCASSLGAGRRAEAFFGQGTRLTVV.

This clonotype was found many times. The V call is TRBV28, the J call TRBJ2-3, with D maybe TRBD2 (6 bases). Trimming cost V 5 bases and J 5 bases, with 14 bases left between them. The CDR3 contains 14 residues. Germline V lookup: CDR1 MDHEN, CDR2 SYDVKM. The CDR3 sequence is CASSPRLEVDTQYF. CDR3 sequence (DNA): TGTGCCAGCAGTCCCCGACTAGAAGTAGATACGCAGTATTTT.

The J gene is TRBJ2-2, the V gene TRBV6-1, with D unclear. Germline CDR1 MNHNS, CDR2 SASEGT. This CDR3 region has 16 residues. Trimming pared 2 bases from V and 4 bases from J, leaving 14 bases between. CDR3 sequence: CASSERVYVVTGELFF. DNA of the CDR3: TGTGCCAGCAGTGAAAGGGTTTACGTGGTCACCGGGGAGCTGTTTTTT.

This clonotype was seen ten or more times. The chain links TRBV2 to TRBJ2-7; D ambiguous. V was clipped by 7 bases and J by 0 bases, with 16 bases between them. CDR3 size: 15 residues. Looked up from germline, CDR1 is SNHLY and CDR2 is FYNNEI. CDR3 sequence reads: CASTREAVASYEQYF. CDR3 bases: TGTGCCAGCACCCGAGAGGCAGTAGCCTCCTACGAGCAGTACTTC.

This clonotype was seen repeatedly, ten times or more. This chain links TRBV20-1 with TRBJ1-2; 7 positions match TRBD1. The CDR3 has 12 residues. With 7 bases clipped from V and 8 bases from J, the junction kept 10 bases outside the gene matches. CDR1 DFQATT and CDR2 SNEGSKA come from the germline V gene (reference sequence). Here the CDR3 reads CSEPTGRGGYTF. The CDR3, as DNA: TGCAGTGAGCCGACAGGGCGTGGGGGCTACACCTTC.

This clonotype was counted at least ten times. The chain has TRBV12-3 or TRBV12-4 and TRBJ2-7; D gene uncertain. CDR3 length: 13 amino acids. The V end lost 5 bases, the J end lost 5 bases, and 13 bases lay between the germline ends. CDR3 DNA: TGTGCCAGCAGTCATCCGGACGTTGACGAGCAGTACTTC. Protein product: CASSHPDVDEQYF.

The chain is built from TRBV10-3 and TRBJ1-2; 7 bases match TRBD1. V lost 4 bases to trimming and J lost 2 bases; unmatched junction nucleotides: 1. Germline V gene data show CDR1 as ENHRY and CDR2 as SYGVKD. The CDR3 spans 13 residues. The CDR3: CAISGQGNYGYTF. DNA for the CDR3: TGTGCCATCAGTGGACAGGGAAACTATGGCTACACCTTC.

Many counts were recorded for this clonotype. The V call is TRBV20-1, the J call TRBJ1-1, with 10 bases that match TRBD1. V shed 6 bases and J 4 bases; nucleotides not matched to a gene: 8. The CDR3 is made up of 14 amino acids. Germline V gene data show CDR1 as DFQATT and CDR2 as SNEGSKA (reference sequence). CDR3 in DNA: TGCAGTGCACCGACAGGGGGCTCGACCACTGAAGCTTTCTTT. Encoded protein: CSAPTGGSTTEAFF.

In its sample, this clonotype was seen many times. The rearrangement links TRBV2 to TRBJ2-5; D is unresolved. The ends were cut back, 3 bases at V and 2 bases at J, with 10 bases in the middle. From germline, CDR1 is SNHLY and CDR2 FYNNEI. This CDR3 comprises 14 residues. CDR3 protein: CASSDPRLQETQYF. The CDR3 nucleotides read TGTGCCAGCAGTGATCCCAGGCTGCAAGAGACCCAGTACTTC.

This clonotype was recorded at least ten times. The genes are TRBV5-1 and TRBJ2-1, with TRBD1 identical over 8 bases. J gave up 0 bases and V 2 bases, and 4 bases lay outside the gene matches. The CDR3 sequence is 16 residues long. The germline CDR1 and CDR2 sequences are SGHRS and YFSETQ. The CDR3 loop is CASSFRTGLSYNEQFF. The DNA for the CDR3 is TGCGCCAGCAGCTTCCGGACAGGGCTCTCCTACAATGAGCAGTTCTTC.

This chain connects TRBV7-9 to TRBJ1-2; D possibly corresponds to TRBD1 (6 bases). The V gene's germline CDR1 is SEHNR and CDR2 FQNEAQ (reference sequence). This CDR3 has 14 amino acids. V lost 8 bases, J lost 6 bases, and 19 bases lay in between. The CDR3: CASSLSGGPDGYTF. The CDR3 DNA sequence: TGTGCCAGCTCCCTGTCTGGGGGGCCCGATGGCTACACCTTC.

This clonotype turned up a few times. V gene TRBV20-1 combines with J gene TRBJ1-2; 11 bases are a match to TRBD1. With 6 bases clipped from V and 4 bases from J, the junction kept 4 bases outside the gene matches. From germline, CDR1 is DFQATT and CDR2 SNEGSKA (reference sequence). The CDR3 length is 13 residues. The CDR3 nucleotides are TGCAGTGCAGGACAGGGGGCCGGCTATGGCTACACCTTC. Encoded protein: CSAGQGAGYGYTF.

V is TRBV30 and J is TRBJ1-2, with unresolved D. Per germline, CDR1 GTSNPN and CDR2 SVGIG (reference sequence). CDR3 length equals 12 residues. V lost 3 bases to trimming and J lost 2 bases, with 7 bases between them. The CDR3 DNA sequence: TGTGCCTGGAGCCCAACAAACTATGGCTACACCTTC. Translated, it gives CAWSPTNYGYTF.

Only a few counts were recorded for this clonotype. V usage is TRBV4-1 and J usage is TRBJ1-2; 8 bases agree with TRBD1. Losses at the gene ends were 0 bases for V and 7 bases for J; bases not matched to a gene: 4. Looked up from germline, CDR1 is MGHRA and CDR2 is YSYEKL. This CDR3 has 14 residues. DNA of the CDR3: TGCGCCAGCAGCCAAGAGGACAGGGTCATTGGCTACACCTTC. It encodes CASSQEDRVIGYTF.

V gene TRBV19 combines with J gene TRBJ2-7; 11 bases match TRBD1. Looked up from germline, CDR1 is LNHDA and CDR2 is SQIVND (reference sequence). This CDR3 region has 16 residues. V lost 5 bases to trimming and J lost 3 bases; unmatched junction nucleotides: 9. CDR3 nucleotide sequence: TGTGCCAGTAGTTCCCCTAAGGGACAGGGGGGCTACGAGCAGTACTTC. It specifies CASSSPKGQGGYEQYF.